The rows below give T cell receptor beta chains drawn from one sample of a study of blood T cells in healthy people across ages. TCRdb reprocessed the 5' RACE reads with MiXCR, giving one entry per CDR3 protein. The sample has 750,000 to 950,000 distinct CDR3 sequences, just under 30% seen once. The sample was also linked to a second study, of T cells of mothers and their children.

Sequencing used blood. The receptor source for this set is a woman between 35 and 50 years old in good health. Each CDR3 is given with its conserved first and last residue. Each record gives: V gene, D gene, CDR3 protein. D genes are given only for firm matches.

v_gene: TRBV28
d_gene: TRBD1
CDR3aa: CASRAERNRGFRETQYF

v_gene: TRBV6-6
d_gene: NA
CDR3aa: CASSPKDLTYNEQFF

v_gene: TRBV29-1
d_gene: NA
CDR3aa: CSASPRAADTQYF

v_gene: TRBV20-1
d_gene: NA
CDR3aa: CSARDYSDIQYF

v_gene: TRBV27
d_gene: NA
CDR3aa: CASTDLSWGRDSGYTF

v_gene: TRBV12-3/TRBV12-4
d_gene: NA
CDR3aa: CASSYPPRETQYF

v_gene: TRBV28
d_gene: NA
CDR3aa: CASSLLSRGGYTF

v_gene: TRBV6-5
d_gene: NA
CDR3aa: CASSYGGHLVEAFF

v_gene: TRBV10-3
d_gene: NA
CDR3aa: CATTQEDSGNYEQYF

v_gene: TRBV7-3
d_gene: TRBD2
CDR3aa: CASSLGTSGALGQFF

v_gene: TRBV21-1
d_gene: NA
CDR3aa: CASSKGTGMVCPDTQYF

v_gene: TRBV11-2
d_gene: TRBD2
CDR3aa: CASSSTLSGGVKNIQYF

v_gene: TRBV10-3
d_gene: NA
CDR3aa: CAISETGLLNLQYF

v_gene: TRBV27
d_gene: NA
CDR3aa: CASSSNRASQAQYF

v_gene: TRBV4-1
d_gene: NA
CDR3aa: CASSLPGTTYEQYF

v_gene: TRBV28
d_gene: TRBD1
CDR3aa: CASSKGTGFISYGYTF

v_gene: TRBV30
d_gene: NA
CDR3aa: CAWSVSTRGYTF

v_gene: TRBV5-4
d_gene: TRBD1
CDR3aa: CASSHGTDYIMNTEAFF

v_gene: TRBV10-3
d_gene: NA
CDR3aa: CAIMPDEADTQYF

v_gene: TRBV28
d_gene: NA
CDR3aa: CASSPLPGRGSTDTQYF

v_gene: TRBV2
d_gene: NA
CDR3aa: CASSEERTGRSGELFF

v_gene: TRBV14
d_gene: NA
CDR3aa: CASSQGPNVASYEQYF

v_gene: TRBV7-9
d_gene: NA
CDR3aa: CASSPKGGSGYTF

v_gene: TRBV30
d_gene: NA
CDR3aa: CAWSLLGPGGYTF

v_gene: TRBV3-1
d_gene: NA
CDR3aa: CASSRTATGDYGYTF

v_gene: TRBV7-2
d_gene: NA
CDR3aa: CASSSGTQLEGYTF

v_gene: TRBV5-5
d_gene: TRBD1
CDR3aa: CASRPLTGSGTNEKLFF

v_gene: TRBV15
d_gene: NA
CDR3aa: CATSISLRGIQYF

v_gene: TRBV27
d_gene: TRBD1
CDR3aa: CASSQNRDRGRDQPQHF

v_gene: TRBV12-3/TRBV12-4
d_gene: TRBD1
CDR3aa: CASSFVGTADTQYF

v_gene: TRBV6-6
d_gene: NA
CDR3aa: CASRLGPSGGSQYF

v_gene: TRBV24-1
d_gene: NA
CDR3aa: CATSSTGSYEQYF

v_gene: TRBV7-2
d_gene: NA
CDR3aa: CASGKGGDTQYF

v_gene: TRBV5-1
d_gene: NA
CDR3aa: CASSALRPYSDEQFF

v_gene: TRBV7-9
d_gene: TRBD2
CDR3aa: CASSPIAGAPEQFF

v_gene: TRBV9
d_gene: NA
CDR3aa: CASSVGFSTDAQYF

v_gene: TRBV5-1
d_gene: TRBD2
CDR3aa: CASSLLASGGDTDTQYF

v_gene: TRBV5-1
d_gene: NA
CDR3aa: CASSLEQGAHGYTF

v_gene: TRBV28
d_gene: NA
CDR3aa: CASSPSEPYGYTF

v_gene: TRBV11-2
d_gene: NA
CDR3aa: CASSLIGRERLGGETQYF

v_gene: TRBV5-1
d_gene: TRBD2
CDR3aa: CASRSGGRETQYF

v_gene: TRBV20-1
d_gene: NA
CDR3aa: CSASRPGSPEAFF

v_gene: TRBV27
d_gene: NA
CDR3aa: CASSLSSSGKLDYGYTF

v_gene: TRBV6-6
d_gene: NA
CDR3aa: CASSYSSGGDWYGYTF

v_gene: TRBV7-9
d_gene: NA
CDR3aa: CAGKKLGENTEAFF